The 2 T cell receptor beta chains given below trace back to one sample, sequenced in a study of T cells in women clearing cervical HPV infection. TCRdb's table, derived via immunoSEQ multiplex PCR, lists solely in-frame clones and lacks some. This sample's clone table lists 23,000 or so clones. Material for sequencing was blood buffy coat. The receptors originated from a woman aged 18 to 75 with a cervical HPV16 infection that either progressed to CIN3+ or cleared (not recorded which).

To note about this clone: The observed sequence ends 3 residues before the CDR3 terminus, with the missing tail filled in from the germline J gene. The chain combines TRBV19 with TRBJ2-1; 9 bases line up with TRBD2. With V trimmed by 3 bases and J by 3 bases, 15 bases remained unmatched. Germline assignment: CDR1 LNHDA and CDR2 SQIVND (reference sequence). The CDR3 runs 19 residues. The CDR3 protein is CASSMEVPAGGLFYNEQFF. The CDR3 bases that were read are TGTGCCAGTAGTATGGAAGTGCCAGCGGGAGGACTCTTCTACAATGAG.

With respect to this clone: The CDR3 extends 3 residues past the end of the read, so its final part is completed from the germline J gene. The gene calls are TRBV5-1 and TRBJ1-3, with a possible D match to TRBD1 (6 bases). The CDR3 consists of 14 residues. Deletions cut 0 bases from V and 4 bases from J, with 8 bases between. In germline, CDR1 is SGHRS, CDR2 YFSETQ. The covered CDR3 bases are TGCGCCAGCAGCTTGGCCGGGACAGGAAACACC. Residues: CASSLAGTGNT. The whole CDR3 is CASSLAGTGNTIYF.